The entry below describes one T cell receptor beta chain. This entry comes from a study of blood T cell repertoires in COVID-19. V lost 10 bases and J lost 8, with 11 bases in between. CDR1 SEHNR and CDR2 FQNEAQ come from the germline V gene (reference sequence). The length of the CDR3 is 10 residues. TCRdb's table, derived via immunoSEQ multiplex PCR, lists solely in-frame clones and lacks some. Among a few hundred thousand clones listed, more than 70% were seen once. Participants were aged 18 to 89 years from roughly 26 US areas. The rearrangement joins TRBV7-9 to TRBJ1-2; TRBD1 is a possible D gene (6 bases). The sample was PBMCs or T cells enriched from blood (not recorded which). The TCR originated in a woman aged 18 to 35 who had recovered from COVID-19. CDR3 protein: CATQGRGYTF. The CDR3 nucleotides read TGTGCCACACAGGGAAGAGGCTACACCTTC.